This T cell receptor beta chain originates from a study of blood T cell repertoires in COVID-19. Across the study: Samples came from the United States, Italy and Spain, spanning acute and convalescent COVID-19. Sources were T cells, B-cell-depleted T cells, or PBMCs; the material itself was cDNA or gDNA.

With 9 bases clipped from V and 0 bases from J, the junction kept 2 bases outside the gene matches. The germline CDR1 and CDR2 sequences are SNHLY and FYNNEI. This CDR3 spans 14 amino acids. Original data processing: Estimation of nucleated cell counts relied on the amplification of reference gene primers. Sequenced by immunoSEQ multiplex PCR; TCRdb stores in-frame clones only, minus some. V and J calls and clone size come straight from that table; D and trimming were deduced from the DNA. The table records 60,000 to 65,000 clones, approximately 80% of them present only once. This chain links TRBV2 with TRBJ1-6; 7 nucleotides align to TRBD1. The sequence came from a woman aged 60-75 years with acute or convalescent COVID-19. Sequencing was performed on peripheral blood. The CDR3 protein is CARGGSSYNSPLHF. CDR3 coding DNA: TGTGCCAGAGGGGGCAGCTCCTATAATTCACCCCTCCACTTT.